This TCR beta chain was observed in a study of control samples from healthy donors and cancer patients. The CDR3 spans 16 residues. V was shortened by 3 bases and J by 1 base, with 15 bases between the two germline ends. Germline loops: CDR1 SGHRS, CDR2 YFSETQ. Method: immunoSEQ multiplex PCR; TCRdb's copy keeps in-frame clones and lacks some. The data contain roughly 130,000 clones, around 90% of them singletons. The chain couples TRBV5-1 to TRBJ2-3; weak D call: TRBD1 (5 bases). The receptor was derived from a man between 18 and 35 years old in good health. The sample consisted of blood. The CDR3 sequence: CASSSGWVGGTDTQYF. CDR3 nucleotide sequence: TGCGCCAGCAGCTCCGGATGGGTAGGGGGCACAGATACGCAGTATTTT.